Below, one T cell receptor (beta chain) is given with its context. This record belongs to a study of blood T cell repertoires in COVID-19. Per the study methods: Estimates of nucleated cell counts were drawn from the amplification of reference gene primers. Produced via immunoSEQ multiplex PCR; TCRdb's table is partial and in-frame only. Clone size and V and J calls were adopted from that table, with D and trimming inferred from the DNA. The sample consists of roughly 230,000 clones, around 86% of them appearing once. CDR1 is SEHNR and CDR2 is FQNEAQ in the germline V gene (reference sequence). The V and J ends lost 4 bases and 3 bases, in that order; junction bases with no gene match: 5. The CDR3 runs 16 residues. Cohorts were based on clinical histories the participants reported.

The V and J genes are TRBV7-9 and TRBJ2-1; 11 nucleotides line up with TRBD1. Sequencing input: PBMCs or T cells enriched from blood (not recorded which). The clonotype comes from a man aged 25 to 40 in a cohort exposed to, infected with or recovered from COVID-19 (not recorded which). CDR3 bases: TGTGCCAGCAGCTACCCGGACAGGGGGCTCTACAATGAGCAGTTCTTC. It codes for CASSYPDRGLYNEQFF.